What follows is one T cell receptor beta chain and its context. Germline is not matched at one junction end, which may reflect a read error. The library came from three nested PCR rounds adapted from ARM-PCR protocols. A single record per CDR3 protein comes from TCRdb applying MiXCR to the multiplex PCR reads. The table records 60,000 to 65,000 distinct CDR3 sequences, around two thirds of them present only once. This CDR3 is 15 amino acids long. Germline lookup yields CDR1 SGHAT and CDR2 FQNNGV. This entry belongs to a study of tumor and adjacent non-tumor tissue in lung cancer. In the study overall: Around 4.2 million productive TCRbeta reads were obtained per sample on average.

The template was RNA from unsorted bulk tissue. The normal lung tissue was taken more than 3 cm from the tumor edge. The specimen sequenced was distant non-tumor lung tissue. The sequence was obtained from a man aged 65 to 85 with non-small cell lung cancer. The V call is TRBV11-2, the J call TRBJ2-2; D call uncertain. This CDR3 reads CACSLSFGCTGELFF. The DNA of the CDR3 is TGTGCCTGCAGCTTAAGTTTCGGGTGCACCGGGGAGCTGTTTTTT.